Here is one T cell receptor beta chain with its context. Its specificity is unknown. This sample stems from a study of OX40 agonist ivuxolimab in advanced cancers. Broader study findings: At 0.1 to 3.0 mg/kg and by week 6, clonal expansion occurred in CD4+ and CD8+ blood T cells.

The data were produced by immunoSEQ multiplex PCR, yet TCRdb's version contains in-frame clones alone and is incomplete. The repertoire has 77,000 or so clones, 75% to 95% of them found once; the top ten carry 0.4% to 0.55%. This specimen was CD4+ or CD8+ T cells sorted from blood, taken in a trial of the OX40 agonist ivuxolimab. The receptor's source is an adult with an advanced solid tumor such as melanoma, head and neck, liver or kidney cancer.

The CDR3 reads CATCPGTGEGYTF. For the CDR3, the DNA is TGTGCCACCTGCCCCGGGACAGGGGAAGGCTACACCTTC. V is TRBV28 and J is TRBJ1-2, with 10 positions matching TRBD1. Germline CDR1 is MDHEN and CDR2 is SYDVKM. The CDR3 length is 13 residues. With 10 bases clipped from V and 8 bases from J, the junction kept 10 bases outside the gene matches.